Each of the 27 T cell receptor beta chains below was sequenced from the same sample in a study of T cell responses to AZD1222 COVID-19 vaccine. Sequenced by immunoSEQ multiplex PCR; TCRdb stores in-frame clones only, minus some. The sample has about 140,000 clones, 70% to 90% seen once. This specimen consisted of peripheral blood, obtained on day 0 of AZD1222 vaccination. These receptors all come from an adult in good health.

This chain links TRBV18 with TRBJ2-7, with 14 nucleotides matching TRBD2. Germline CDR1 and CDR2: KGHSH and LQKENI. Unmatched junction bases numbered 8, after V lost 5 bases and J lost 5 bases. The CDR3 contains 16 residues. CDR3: CASSRGTSGSSDEQYF. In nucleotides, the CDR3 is TGTGCCAGCTCAAGAGGGACTAGCGGGAGTAGCGACGAGCAGTACTTC.

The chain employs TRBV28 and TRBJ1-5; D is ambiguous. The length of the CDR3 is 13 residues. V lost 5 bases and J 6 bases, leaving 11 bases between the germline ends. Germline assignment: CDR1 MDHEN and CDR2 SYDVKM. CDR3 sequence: CASSLLGPQPQHF. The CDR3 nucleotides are TGTGCCAGCAGTCTCCTGGGTCCTCAGCCCCAGCATTTT. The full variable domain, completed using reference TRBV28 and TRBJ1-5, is DVKVTQSSRYLVKRTGEKVFLECVQDMDHENMFWYRQDPGLGLRLIYFSYDVKMKEKGDIPEGYSVSREKKERFSLILESASTNQTSMYLCASSLLGPQPQHFGDGTRLSIL.

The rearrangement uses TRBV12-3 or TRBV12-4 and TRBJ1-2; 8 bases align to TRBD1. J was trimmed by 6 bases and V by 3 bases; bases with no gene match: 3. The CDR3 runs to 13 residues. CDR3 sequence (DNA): TGTGCCAGCAGTTTGACAGGGGTCCATGGCTACACCTTC. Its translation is CASSLTGVHGYTF.

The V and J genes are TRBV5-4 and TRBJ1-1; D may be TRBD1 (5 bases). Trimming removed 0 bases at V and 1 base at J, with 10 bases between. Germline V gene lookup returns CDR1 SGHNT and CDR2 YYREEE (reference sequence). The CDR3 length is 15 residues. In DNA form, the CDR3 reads TGTGCCAGCAGCTTGGCGGCAGGGAGGAACACTGAAGCTTTCTTT. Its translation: CASSLAAGRNTEAFF.

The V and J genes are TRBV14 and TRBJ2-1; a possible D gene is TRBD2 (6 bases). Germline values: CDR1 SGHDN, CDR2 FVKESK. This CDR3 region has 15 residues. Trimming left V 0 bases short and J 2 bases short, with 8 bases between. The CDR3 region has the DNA TGTGCCAGCAGCCAAGATTCGGGGGCCTACAATGAGCAGTTCTTC. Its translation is CASSQDSGAYNEQFF.

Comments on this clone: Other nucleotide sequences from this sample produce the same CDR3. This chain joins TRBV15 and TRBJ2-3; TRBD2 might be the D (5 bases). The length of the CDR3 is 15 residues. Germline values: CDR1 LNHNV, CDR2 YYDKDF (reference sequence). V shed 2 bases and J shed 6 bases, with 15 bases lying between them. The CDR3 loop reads CATSRSLSGGDTQYF. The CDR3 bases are TGTGCCACCAGCAGATCCCTCAGCGGCGGGGATACGCAGTATTTT.

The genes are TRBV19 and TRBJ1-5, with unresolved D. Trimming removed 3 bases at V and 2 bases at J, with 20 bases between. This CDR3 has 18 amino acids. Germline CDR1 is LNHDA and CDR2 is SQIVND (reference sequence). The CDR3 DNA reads TGTGCCAGTAGTATTTTAGCCTTGGCCTCGGATGGCAATCAGCCCCAGCATTTT. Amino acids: CASSILALASDGNQPQHF.

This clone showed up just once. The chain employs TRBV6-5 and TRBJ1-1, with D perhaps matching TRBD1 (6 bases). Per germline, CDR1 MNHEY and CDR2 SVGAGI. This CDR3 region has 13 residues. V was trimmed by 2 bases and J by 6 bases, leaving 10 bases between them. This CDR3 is CASSYLRGPEAFF. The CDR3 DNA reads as TGTGCCAGCAGTTACCTCAGGGGCCCTGAAGCTTTCTTT.

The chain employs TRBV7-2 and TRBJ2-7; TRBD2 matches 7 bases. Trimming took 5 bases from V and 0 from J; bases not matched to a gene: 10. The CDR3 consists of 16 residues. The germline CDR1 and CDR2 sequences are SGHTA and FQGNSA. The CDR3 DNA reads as TGTGCCAGCAGCAGCCAGGAGCGGGGATTCTCCTACGAGCAGTACTTC. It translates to CASSSQERGFSYEQYF.

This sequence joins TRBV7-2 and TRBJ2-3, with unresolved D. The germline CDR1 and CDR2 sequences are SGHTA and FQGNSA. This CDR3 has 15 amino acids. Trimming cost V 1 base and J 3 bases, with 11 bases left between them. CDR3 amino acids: CASSLVPPPTDTQYF. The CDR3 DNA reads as TGTGCCAGCAGCTTAGTTCCCCCCCCTACAGATACGCAGTATTTT.

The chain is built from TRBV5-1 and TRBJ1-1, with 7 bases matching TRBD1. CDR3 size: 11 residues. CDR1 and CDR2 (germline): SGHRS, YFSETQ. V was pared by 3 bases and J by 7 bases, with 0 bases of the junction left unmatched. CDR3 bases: TGCGCCAGCAGCTCAGGGGGTGAAGCTTTCTTT. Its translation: CASSSGGEAFF.

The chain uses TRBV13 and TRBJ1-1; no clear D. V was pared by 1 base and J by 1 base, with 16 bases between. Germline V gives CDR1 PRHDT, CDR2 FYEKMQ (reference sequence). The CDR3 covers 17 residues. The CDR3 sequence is CASSLAGRFERNTEAFF. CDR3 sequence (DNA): TGTGCCAGCAGCTTAGCCGGTAGATTTGAGAGGAACACTGAAGCTTTCTTT. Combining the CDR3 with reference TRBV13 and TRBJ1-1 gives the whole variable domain AAGVIQSPRHLIKEKRETATLKCYPIPRHDTVYWYQQGPGQDPQFLISFYEKMQSDKGSIPDRFSAQQFSDYHSELNMSSLELGDSALYFCASSLAGRFERNTEAFFGQGTRLTVV.

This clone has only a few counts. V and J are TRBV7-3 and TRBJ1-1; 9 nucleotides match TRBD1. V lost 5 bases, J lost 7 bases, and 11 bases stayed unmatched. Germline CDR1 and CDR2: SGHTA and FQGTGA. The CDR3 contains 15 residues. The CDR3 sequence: CASSRTGVKGDEAFF. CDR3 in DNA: TGTGCCAGCAGCCGGACAGGGGTTAAGGGAGATGAAGCTTTCTTT.

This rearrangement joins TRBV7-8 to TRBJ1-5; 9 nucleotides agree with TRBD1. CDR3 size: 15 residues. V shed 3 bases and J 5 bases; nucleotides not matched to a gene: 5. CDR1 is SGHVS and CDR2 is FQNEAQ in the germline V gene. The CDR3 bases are TGTGCCAGCAGCTTTACAGGGGGCTCGGATCAGCCCCAGCATTTT. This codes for CASSFTGGSDQPQHF.

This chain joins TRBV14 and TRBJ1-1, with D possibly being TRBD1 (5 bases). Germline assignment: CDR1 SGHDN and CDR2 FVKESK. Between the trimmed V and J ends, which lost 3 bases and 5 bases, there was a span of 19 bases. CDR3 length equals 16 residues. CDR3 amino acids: CASSQLGGLLGTEAFF. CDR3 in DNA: TGTGCCAGCAGCCAGTTGGGGGGGTTATTGGGGACTGAAGCTTTCTTT.

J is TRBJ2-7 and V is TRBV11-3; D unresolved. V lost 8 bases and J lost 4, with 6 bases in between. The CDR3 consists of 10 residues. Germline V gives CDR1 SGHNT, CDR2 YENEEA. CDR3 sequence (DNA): TGTGCCAGCCATCTTTACGAGCAGTACTTC. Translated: CASHLYEQYF.

The chain's CDR3 is CASTTRGLAGKSSYNEQFF. Written as DNA, the CDR3 is TGTGCCAGTACCACGAGGGGACTAGCGGGCAAGAGCTCCTACAATGAGCAGTTCTTC. This chain uses TRBV19 with TRBJ2-1; 12 bases map to TRBD2. The V gene end was trimmed by 7 bases and the J gene end by 0 bases; junction bases not matched to a gene: 13. The CDR3 totals 19 residues. CDR1 and CDR2 from the germline V gene are LNHDA and SQIVND (reference sequence).

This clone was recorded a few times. DNA of the CDR3: TGTGCCAGCAGCCAAGATAGAGCCGGCACTCTGGGAGCCAACGTCCTGACTTTC. Its protein is CASSQDRAGTLGANVLTF. The genes are TRBV3-1 (or the pseudogene TRBV3-2) and TRBJ2-6; D uncertain. This CDR3 contains 18 residues. Trimming took off 0 bases at V and 7 bases at J, with 19 bases between the two ends. The germline V gene has CDR1 LGHDT and CDR2 YNNKEL (reference sequence).

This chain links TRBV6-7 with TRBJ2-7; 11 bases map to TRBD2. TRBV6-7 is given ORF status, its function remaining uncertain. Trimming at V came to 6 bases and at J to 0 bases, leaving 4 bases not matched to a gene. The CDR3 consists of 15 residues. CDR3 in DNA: TGTGCCAGCAGCCATACTAGCGGGAGCTCCTACGAGCAGTACTTC. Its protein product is CASSHTSGSSYEQYF.

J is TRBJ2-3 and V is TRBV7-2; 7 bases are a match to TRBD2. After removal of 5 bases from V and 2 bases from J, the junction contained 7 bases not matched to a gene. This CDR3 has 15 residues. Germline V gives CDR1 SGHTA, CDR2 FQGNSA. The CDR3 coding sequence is TGTGCCAGCAGCCTGGGGGGGTTTTTCACAGATACGCAGTATTTT. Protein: CASSLGGFFTDTQYF.

The chain's CDR3 is CASSLTGFTEAFF. The CDR3 DNA follows: TGTGCCAGCAGTTTGACAGGTTTCACTGAAGCTTTCTTT. V usage is TRBV12-3 or TRBV12-4 and J usage is TRBJ1-1; D perhaps matches TRBD1 (6 bases). V was pared by 3 bases and J by 4 bases, with 9 bases between. This CDR3 has 13 amino acids.

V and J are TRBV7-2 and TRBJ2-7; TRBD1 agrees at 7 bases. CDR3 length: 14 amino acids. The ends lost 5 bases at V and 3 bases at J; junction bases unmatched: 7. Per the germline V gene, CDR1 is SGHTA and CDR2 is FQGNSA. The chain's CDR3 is CASSVGSGGYEQYF. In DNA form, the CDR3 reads TGTGCCAGCAGCGTCGGATCAGGGGGCTACGAGCAGTACTTC.

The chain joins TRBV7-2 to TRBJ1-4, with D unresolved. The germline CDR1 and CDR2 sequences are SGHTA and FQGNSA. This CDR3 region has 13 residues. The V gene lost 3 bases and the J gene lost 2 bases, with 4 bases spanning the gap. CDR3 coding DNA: TGTGCCAGCAGCTTCTATACTAATGAAAAACTGTTTTTT. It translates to CASSFYTNEKLFF.

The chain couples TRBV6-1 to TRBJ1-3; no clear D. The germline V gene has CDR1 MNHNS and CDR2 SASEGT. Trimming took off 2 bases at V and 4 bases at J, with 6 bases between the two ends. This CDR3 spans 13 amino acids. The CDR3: CASSEYPGNTIYF. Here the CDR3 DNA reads TGTGCCAGCAGTGAATACCCCGGAAACACCATATATTTT.

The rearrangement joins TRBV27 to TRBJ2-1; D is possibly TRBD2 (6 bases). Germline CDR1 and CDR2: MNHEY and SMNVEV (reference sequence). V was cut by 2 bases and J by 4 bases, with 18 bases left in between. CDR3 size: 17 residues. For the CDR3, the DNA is TGTGCCAGCAGTTTAAAATCCGGGACTTCAGGTTACAATGAGCAGTTCTTC. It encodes CASSLKSGTSGYNEQFF.

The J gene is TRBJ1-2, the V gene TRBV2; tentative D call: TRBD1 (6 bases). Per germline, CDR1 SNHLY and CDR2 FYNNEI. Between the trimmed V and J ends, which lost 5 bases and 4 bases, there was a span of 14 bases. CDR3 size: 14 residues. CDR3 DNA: TGTGCCAGCAGTACGACAGGTCCCTTCTATGGCTACACCTTC. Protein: CASSTTGPFYGYTF.

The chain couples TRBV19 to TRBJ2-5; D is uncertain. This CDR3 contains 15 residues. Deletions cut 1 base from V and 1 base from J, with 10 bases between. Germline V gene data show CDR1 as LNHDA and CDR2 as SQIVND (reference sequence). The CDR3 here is CASSIAVRIQETQYF. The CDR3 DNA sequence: TGTGCCAGTAGTATAGCTGTAAGGATCCAAGAGACCCAGTACTTC.